The rows below give T cell receptor beta chains drawn from one sample of a study of graft-versus-host responses after intestinal transplantation. This table comes from immunoSEQ multiplex PCR, and its TCRdb copy is limited to in-frame clones, with some not included. The sample shows 3,000 to 4,500 clones, roughly 72% of them seen only once. The source was ileum tissue, collected 1018 days after intestinal transplantation. These receptors all stem from a human patient who received an intestinal transplant, so some T cells may come from the graft donor. CDR3s include the opening cysteine and the closing phenylalanine or tryptophan. A D gene is named only where the DNA matches it firmly. The size entry is marked missing in some rows and otherwise reads once, few, many or a size class.

clone size,D gene,J gene,V gene,CDR3 protein,CDR3 DNA
NA,NA,TRBJ2-3,TRBV4-1,CASSQELGGGTDTQYF,TGCGCCAGCAGCCAAGAATTGGGGGGCGGGACAGATACGCAGTATTTT
NA,TRBD2,TRBJ2-5,TRBV4-1,CASSQRAGSGRGQETQYF,TGCGCCAGCAGCCAAAGGGCCGGTTCCGGGCGGGGGCAAGAGACCCAGTACTTC
few,NA,TRBJ2-3,TRBV10-1,CASSRDLSSTDTQYF,TGCGCCAGCAGCCGGGACTTGTCTAGCACAGATACGCAGTATTTT
NA,TRBD2,TRBJ2-1,TRBV7-2,CASSFGGGRIEQFF,TGTGCCAGCAGCTTCGGGGGGGGCCGGATTGAGCAGTTCTTC
NA,TRBD1,TRBJ2-5,TRBV15,CATSRDQGVFGETQYF,TGTGCCACCAGCAGAGATCAGGGGGTATTTGGGGAGACCCAGTACTTC
NA,TRBD1,TRBJ2-3,TRBV30,CAWSVGQGTSTDTQYF,TGTGCCTGGAGTGTCGGACAGGGGACGAGCACAGATACGCAGTATTTT
NA,TRBD2,TRBJ2-7,TRBV7-2,CASSLAGDEQYF,TGTGCCAGCAGCTTGGCGGGAGACGAGCAGTACTTC
once,TRBD2,TRBJ2-3,TRBV6-5,CASSYLAGTDTQYF,TGTGCCAGCAGTTACCTAGCGGGCACAGATACGCAGTATTTT
NA,TRBD1,TRBJ1-1,TRBV28,CASSSLGQGYTEAFF,TGTGCCAGCAGTTCCTTGGGACAGGGTTACACTGAAGCTTTCTTT
NA,NA,TRBJ2-7,TRBV15,CATSRVFSPGAYEQYF,TGTGCCACCAGCAGAGTGTTCAGCCCCGGGGCCTACGAGCAGTACTTC
few,NA,TRBJ1-2,TRBV5-1,CASDRGYTF,TGCGCCAGCGACCGAGGCTACACCTTC
NA,NA,TRBJ2-2,TRBV19,CASSIFQGNTGELFF,TGTGCCAGTAGTATTTTTCAGGGTAACACCGGGGAGCTGTTTTTT
NA,NA,TRBJ2-5,TRBV7-9,CASSPGIGREETQYF,TGTGCCAGCAGCCCAGGGATTGGGCGAGAAGAGACCCAGTACTTC
once,TRBD1,TRBJ1-2,TRBV6-6,CASRTGQGGYGYTF,TGTGCCAGCAGGACCGGACAGGGAGGCTATGGCTACACCTTC
NA,NA,TRBJ1-4,TRBV23-1,CASLGGRPGRGKVEKLFF,TGCGCCTCCCTCGGGGGCAGACCTGGGCGGGGGAAGGTAGAAAAACTGTTTTTT
NA,TRBD1,TRBJ2-5,TRBV6-6,CASRTGGQETQYF,TGTGCCAGCAGGACAGGGGGCCAAGAGACCCAGTACTTC
NA,NA,TRBJ2-7,TRBV2,CASSHQGSGAYEQYF,TGTGCCAGCAGCCACCAGGGGTCGGGAGCCTACGAGCAGTACTTC
NA,NA,TRBJ1-2,TRBV28,CASSLSLQNYGYTF,TGTGCCAGCAGTTTATCCCTGCAAAACTATGGCTACACCTTC
NA,NA,TRBJ1-2,TRBV7-2,CASSFGVNYGYTF,TGTGCCAGCAGCTTCGGGGTTAACTATGGCTACACCTTC
NA,NA,TRBJ2-5,TRBV7-2,CASSLRASETQYF,TGTGCCAGCAGCTTACGTGCTAGCGAGACCCAGTACTTC
few,TRBD1,TRBJ2-7,TRBV2,CASRTAQGVNYEQYF,TGTGCCAGCAGAACAGCACAGGGGGTCAACTACGAGCAGTACTTC
NA,NA,TRBJ1-1,TRBV19,CASTSGGNRMNTEAFF,TGTGCCAGTACCTCCGGGGGTAACCGCATGAACACTGAAGCTTTCTTT
NA,TRBD1,TRBJ2-7,TRBV7-9,CASSLFPTGGYEQYF,TGTGCCAGCAGCCTCTTCCCGACAGGGGGCTACGAGCAGTACTTC
NA,TRBD1,TRBJ2-1,TRBV29-1,CSVERQGSYNEQFF,TGCAGCGTTGAGCGACAGGGCTCCTACAATGAGCAGTTCTTC
NA,NA,TRBJ2-7,TRBV6-6,CASNGFYEQYF,TGTGCCAGCAACGGGTTCTACGAGCAGTACTTC
NA,NA,TRBJ1-5,TRBV6-1,CASSESPRGQPQHF,TGTGCCAGCAGTGAATCCCCAAGGGGGCAGCCCCAGCATTTT
large,TRBD2,TRBJ2-7,TRBV7-8,CASSGGTSGGSYEQYF,TGTGCCAGCAGCGGAGGGACTAGCGGGGGCTCCTACGAGCAGTACTTC
once,TRBD2,TRBJ2-3,TRBV6-4,CASSDSSGNTDTQYF,TGTGCCAGCAGTGACTCTAGCGGGAACACAGATACGCAGTATTTT
NA,NA,TRBJ2-6,TRBV2,CASRTTGGANVLTF,TGTGCCAGCAGGACGACGGGTGGGGCCAACGTCCTGACTTTC
NA,NA,TRBJ1-1,TRBV7-9,CASSPRGGYPEAFF,TGTGCCAGCAGCCCCCGGGGAGGGTATCCTGAAGCTTTCTTT
NA,NA,TRBJ2-5,TRBV5-1,CASSLAPANQETQYF,TGCGCCAGCAGCTTGGCCCCTGCGAACCAAGAGACCCAGTACTTC
NA,TRBD2,TRBJ2-7,TRBV19,CASSIFSGGQYEQYF,TGTGCCAGTAGTATCTTTAGCGGGGGGCAATACGAGCAGTACTTC
NA,NA,TRBJ1-5,TRBV10-1,CASNQPQHF,TGCGCCAGCAATCAGCCCCAGCATTTT
NA,NA,TRBJ2-4,TRBV7-2,CASSLGALPGNIQYF,TGTGCCAGCAGCTTAGGGGCCCTGCCAGGGAACATTCAGTACTTC
NA,NA,TRBJ1-2,TRBV28,CASSFTGGQTYGYTF,TGTGCCAGCAGTTTCACTGGGGGACAAACCTATGGCTACACCTTC
NA,TRBD1,TRBJ1-2,TRBV28,CASSLPTGGYGYTF,TGTGCCAGCAGTTTACCGACAGGGGGCTATGGCTACACCTTC
NA,NA,TRBJ1-3,TRBV27,CASSLSRGGGNTIYF,TGTGCCAGCAGTTTATCGAGAGGGGGGGGAAACACCATATATTTT
NA,NA,TRBJ2-2,TRBV6-1,CASEAENTGELFF,TGTGCCAGCGAAGCGGAGAACACCGGGGAGCTGTTTTTT
large,TRBD2,TRBJ2-5,TRBV2,CASSEPGQRTSGRAFQETQYF,TGTGCCAGCAGTGAACCGGGACAGCGGACTAGCGGGAGGGCTTTCCAAGAGACCCAGTACTTC
NA,TRBD2,TRBJ2-2,TRBV6-1,CASSELAGDTGELFF,TGTGCCAGCAGTGAACTAGCGGGAGACACCGGGGAGCTGTTTTTT